This is a list of T cell receptor beta chains from one sample in a study of CD8 T cells in ankylosing spondylitis. TCRdb reprocessed the 5' RACE reads with MiXCR, giving one entry per CDR3 protein. This sample yields around 770,000 distinct CDR3 sequences, of which 15% to 20% are seen a single time; about a fifth belongs to the top ten. The sequenced material came from blood, either unsorted or a sorted T cell fraction (not recorded which). The receptors were gathered from a male donor with ankylosing spondylitis. The CDR3 runs from the conserved cysteine through the conserved F or W. The D gene is left open where the match is weak. Not all rows give a size; the values are once, few, many and, for expanded clones, a class.

len	d_gene	v_gene	j_gene	abundance	CDR3nt	CDR3aa
17	.	TRBV18	TRBJ1-5	few	TGTGCCAGCTCACCGGGCCGGGGCCCTTATAGCAATCAGCCCCAGCATTTT	CASSPGRGPYSNQPQHF
15	TRBD1	TRBV12-3/TRBV12-4	TRBJ2-3	few	TGTGCCAGCAGTTTAATGGGACAGGCATCAGATACGCAGTATTTT	CASSLMGQASDTQYF
15	TRBD2	TRBV5-1	TRBJ2-1	.	TGCGCCAGCAAGGTAGCGGGGGTTGGCTACAATGAGCAGTTCTTC	CASKVAGVGYNEQFF
16	TRBD1	TRBV20-1	TRBJ1-1	few	TGCAGTGCTCCCGGGACAGGGTACAGAACTAAAGCTGAAGCTTTCTTT	CSAPGTGYRTKAEAFF
14	.	TRBV29-1	TRBJ1-5	many	TGCAGCGTTCAAACGGACGGAAACAATCAGCCCCAGCATTTT	CSVQTDGNNQPQHF
14	TRBD2	TRBV27	TRBJ2-7	.	TGTGCCAGCAGCGGACGGGGGGTTCGGTACGAGCAGTACTTC	CASSGRGVRYEQYF
14	.	TRBV20-1	TRBJ1-4	few	TGCAGTGCTAGAATGTTTCAGGGACATGAAAAACTGTTTTTT	CSARMFQGHEKLFF
13	.	TRBV29-1	TRBJ1-2	few	TGCAGCGTTGGAACGCCGCCCGGATACGGCTACACCTTC	CSVGTPPGYGYTF
16	.	TRBV28	TRBJ1-1	few	TGTGCCAGCAGTCTTAGGGGGTCTACCCCGAACACTGAAGCTTTCTTT	CASSLRGSTPNTEAFF
16	TRBD2	TRBV7-6	TRBJ2-1	.	TGTGCCAGCAGCTTAGCGACTAGCGGGAGTAGGAATGAGCAGTTCTTC	CASSLATSGSRNEQFF
14	TRBD2	TRBV4-2	TRBJ2-3	.	TGTGCCAGCAGCCAAGCTAGCGGGGTCGATACGCAGTATTTT	CASSQASGVDTQYF
14	.	TRBV12-3/TRBV12-4	TRBJ2-1	many	TGTGCCAGCAGTTTCGGGGGGCGGGGGAATGAGCAGTTCTTC	CASSFGGRGNEQFF
14	.	TRBV5-6	TRBJ1-2	.	TGTGCCAGCCGACAACAGGGTTCTAACTATGGCTACACCTTC	CASRQQGSNYGYTF
17	TRBD1	TRBV12-3/TRBV12-4	TRBJ2-4	.	TGTGCCAGCAGCCGGACAGGGGGCACTCGAGCCAAAAACATTCAGTACTTC	CASSRTGGTRAKNIQYF
13	TRBD1	TRBV7-2	TRBJ1-2	.	TGTGCCAGCAGCCCGACAGGGGTTAGAACCTACACCTTC	CASSPTGVRTYTF
16	.	TRBV6-5	TRBJ2-3	.	TGTGCCAGCAGACCCCGAGGACAGATCAGCACAGATACGCAGTATTTT	CASRPRGQISTDTQYF
15	.	TRBV24-1	TRBJ1-4	many	TGTGCCACCAGTGACCCGACCGGACCGAATGAAAAACTGTTTTTT	CATSDPTGPNEKLFF
16	.	TRBV6-2/TRBV6-3	TRBJ2-1	.	TGTGCCAGCAGGGAAAGGTCACTAAGCTCCTACAATGAGCAGTTCTTC	CASRERSLSSYNEQFF
17	.	TRBV7-8	TRBJ2-3	few	TGTGCCAGCAGCTTAGGTGGGATGGGCGGCCGCACAGATACGCAGTATTTT	CASSLGGMGGRTDTQYF
14	TRBD2	TRBV6-2/TRBV6-3	TRBJ2-1	few	TGTGCCAGCAGCCTCGGGACTAGCCGCAATGAGCAGTTCTTC	CASSLGTSRNEQFF
17	.	TRBV6-2/TRBV6-3	TRBJ2-2	few	TGTGCCAGCAGCCCCATTGATCTAGGGTCGAACACCGGGGAGCTGTTTTTT	CASSPIDLGSNTGELFF
16	.	TRBV11-2	TRBJ2-7	few	TGTGCCAGCAGCCCCGGTTTGGGGGAGAAAGTCTACGAGCAGTACTTC	CASSPGLGEKVYEQYF
14	.	TRBV19	TRBJ2-7	.	TGTGCCAGTAGTATAGATGGAGGGATTTCCGAGCAGTACTTC	CASSIDGGISEQYF
14	.	TRBV20-1	TRBJ2-1	many	TGCAGTGCTTGGGGGACCAATTACTACAATGAGCAGTTCTTC	CSAWGTNYYNEQFF
14	TRBD2	TRBV20-1	TRBJ2-7	.	TGCAGTGCTAGCACCCTAGCGGGAGGGTACGAGCAGTACTTC	CSASTLAGGYEQYF
14	TRBD1	TRBV20-1	TRBJ2-7	.	TGCAGTGCTAACAGGGGTGTGGGCACCTACGAGCAGTACTTC	CSANRGVGTYEQYF
12	.	TRBV12-3/TRBV12-4	TRBJ2-7	few	TGTGCCAGCAGTTCGGGACTTTACGAGCAGTACTTC	CASSSGLYEQYF
12	.	TRBV27	TRBJ1-1	many	TGTGCCAGCCGCAAGGGGAACACTGAAGCTTTCTTT	CASRKGNTEAFF
15	.	TRBV4-1	TRBJ2-7	.	TGCGCCAGCAGGACAATCGAGGACAGCTCCTACGAGCAGTACTTC	CASRTIEDSSYEQYF